The clone carrying this T cell receptor (beta chain) was observed many times. The antigen remains undetermined. Germline V gene data show CDR1 as ENHRY and CDR2 as SYGVKD. The CDR3 spans 14 residues. Unmatched junction bases numbered 4, after V lost 6 bases and J lost 2 bases. The sample originates from a study of early T cells in non-severe SARS-CoV-2 infection. Study-level background: Chains were unpaired, as sequencing was done on bulk RNA from unsorted whole blood.

Overall study findings and caveats: Matching with VDJdb favored anti-spike CD8 responses (missing private and CD4 specificities).

Molecules of cDNA were individually given unique molecular identifiers that were attached to them. Via MiXCR, TCRdb re-called the 5' RACE reads, giving one row per CDR3 protein. The data show some 29,000 distinct CDR3 sequences, with roughly 5% seen just once and roughly 4.1% held by the top ten. The sequenced sample consisted of whole blood. This receptor was obtained from an adult who was a healthcare worker with PCR-confirmed SARS-CoV-2 infection or an uninfected control (not recorded which). This chain joins TRBV10-3 and TRBJ2-7, with 10 nucleotides matching TRBD1. CDR3 sequence reads: CAISPGQGTYEQYF. DNA for the CDR3: TGTGCCATCAGCCCGGGACAGGGGACCTACGAGCAGTACTTC.